The T cell receptor beta chain described here comes from a study of T-cell reconstitution after alpha-beta-depleted transplantation in children. General study results and limits: T cells produced anew were the main source of T-cell counts and diversity one year after transplant. Several hundred rapidly expanded clones from non-depleted graft cells reportedly supplied alpha-beta T cells about two months post-transplant. Surviving recipient T cells and thymic progenitors underlay high day-60 TCRbeta diversity in some patients.

This clonotype was counted many times. No antigen is known for it. V lost 1 base, J lost 4 bases, and 4 bases stayed unmatched. The germline V gene encodes CDR1 SGHRS and CDR2 YFSETQ. The CDR3 is 15 amino acids. TCRbeta library construction was performed incorporating unique molecular identifiers. One entry per CDR3 protein results from TCRdb running MiXCR on the PCR reads. There are approximately 300,000 distinct CDR3 sequences in the sample; about a tenth occur only once, and less than 9% lies in the top ten. Specimen: PBMCs, collected before TCRalphabeta/CD19-depleted stem cell transplant. The rearrangement joins TRBV5-1 to TRBJ2-1; 8 bases are a match to TRBD1. The TCR comes from a boy under three years old with acute myeloid leukemia, due to receive a stem cell transplant. The CDR3 loop is CASSLQGAEYNEQFF. For the CDR3, the DNA is TGCGCCAGCAGCTTGCAGGGGGCGGAATACAATGAGCAGTTCTTC.